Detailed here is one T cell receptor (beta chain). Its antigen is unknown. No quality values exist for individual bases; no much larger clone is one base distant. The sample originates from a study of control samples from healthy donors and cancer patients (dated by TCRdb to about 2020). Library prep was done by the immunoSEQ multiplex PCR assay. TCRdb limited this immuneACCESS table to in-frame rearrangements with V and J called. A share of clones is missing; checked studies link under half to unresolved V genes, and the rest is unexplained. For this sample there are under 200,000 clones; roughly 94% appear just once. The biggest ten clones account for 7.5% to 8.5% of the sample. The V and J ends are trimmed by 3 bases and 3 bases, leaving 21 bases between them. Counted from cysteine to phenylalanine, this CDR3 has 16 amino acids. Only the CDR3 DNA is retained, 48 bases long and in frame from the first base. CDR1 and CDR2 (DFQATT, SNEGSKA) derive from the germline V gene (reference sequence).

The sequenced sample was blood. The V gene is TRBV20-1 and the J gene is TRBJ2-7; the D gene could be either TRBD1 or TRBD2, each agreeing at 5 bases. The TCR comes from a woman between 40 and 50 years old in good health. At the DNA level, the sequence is TGCAGTGCTAGTCCTTGGGACCCGTTGGTCGGCTACGAGCAGTACTTC. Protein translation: CSASPWDPLVGYEQYF.